The present TCR beta chain was sequenced within a study of T-cell reconstitution after alpha-beta-depleted transplantation in children. General study findings and limits: T-cell numbers and diversity, one year after transplant, stemmed largely from T cells that were newly produced. Some patients' high day-60 TCRbeta diversity was traced to surviving recipient T cells and thymic progenitors. After transplant, at about two months, alpha-beta T cells were reportedly derived from several hundred expanded graft clones.

The germline V gene has CDR1 MGHRA and CDR2 YSYEKL. The germline V and J ends were trimmed by 4 bases and 7 bases, with 22 bases remaining between them. This CDR3 region has 16 residues. A library of TCRbeta sequences, prepared with unique molecular identifiers, was generated. TCRdb called the PCR reads again in MiXCR, with one record for every CDR3 protein. The profile covers 90,000 to 100,000 distinct CDR3 sequences, with 20% to 30% appearing a single time and around 21% taken by the ten largest. On this clonotype itself: The target antigen is unknown.

Sequencing used PBMCs, obtained before TCRalphabeta/CD19-depleted stem cell transplant. The chain employs TRBV4-1 and TRBJ2-5; the D gene could be TRBD1 or TRBD2 (5 bases each). The sequence derives from a boy younger than 10 with acute lymphoblastic leukemia, due to receive a stem cell transplant. This CDR3 reads CASSPEGSGAQGTQYF. CDR3 DNA: TGCGCCAGCAGCCCCGAGGGAAGCGGAGCCCAGGGGACCCAGTACTTC.